Presented here are 8 T cell receptor beta chains from one specimen sequenced in a study of T cells in Graves' hyperthyroidism and ophthalmopathy. The source material, RNA transcripts, was used to amplify TCR beta CDR3 regions. The HTBI set primed first-round TCR CDR3 RT-PCR. MiXCR, run by TCRdb on the multiplex PCR reads, gives a single entry per CDR3 protein. The table records hundreds of thousands of distinct CDR3 sequences, roughly 13% of them present only once. Sequences were obtained from blood. The source is a woman under 40 with Graves' hyperthyroidism that later progressed to Graves' ophthalmopathy.

In DNA, the CDR3 is TGTGCCAGTAGTTCTACCATCCTCGGGACTAACTACGAGCAGTACTTC. The encoded protein is CASSSTILGTNYEQYF. The rearrangement joins TRBV19 to TRBJ2-7; 7 bases fit TRBD2. CDR1 LNHDA and CDR2 SQIVND come from the germline V gene (reference sequence). CDR3 length equals 16 residues. Trimming cost V 5 bases and J 3 bases; bases outside gene matches: 13.

Comment on this clonotype: The junction departs from the called germline gene at one end, perhaps through a read error. The chain uses TRBV27 and TRBJ1-4; 7 bases align to TRBD1. CDR1 and CDR2 (germline): MNHEY, SMNVEV (reference sequence). The CDR3 sequence is 15 residues long. The chain's CDR3 is CDSSASTGAGEKLFF. CDR3 bases: TGTGACAGCAGTGCCTCTACAGGGGCAGGGGAAAAACTGTTTTTT. Full variable domain (missing parts from reference TRBV27 and TRBJ1-4): EAQVTQNPRYLITVTGKKLTVTCSQNMNHEYMSWYRQDPGLGLRQIYYSMNVEVTDKGDVPEGYKVSRKEKRNFPLILESPSPNQTSLYFCDSSASTGAGEKLFFGSGTQLSVL.

A few counts support this clonotype. V is TRBV29-1 and J is TRBJ1-1; TRBD1 matches 10 bases. Germline V gene data show CDR1 as SQVTM and CDR2 as ANQGSEA. The CDR3 spans 12 residues. The ends lost 4 bases at V and 8 bases at J; junction bases unmatched: 4. CDR3 sequence: CSVVGDRGEAFF. The CDR3 DNA is TGCAGCGTTGTCGGGGACAGGGGAGAAGCTTTCTTT.

This chain links TRBV6-1 with TRBJ1-5, with TRBD1 matching 10 bases. This CDR3 comprises 18 residues. CDR1 is MNHNS, CDR2 SASEGT, per germline. J was trimmed by 3 bases and V by 4 bases; bases with no gene match: 12. DNA of the CDR3: TGTGCCAGCAGTGGGGGACAGGGGTCGACGTACAACAATCAGCCCCAGCATTTT. Its protein product is CASSGGQGSTYNNQPQHF.

This clonotype was counted ten times or more. In DNA, the CDR3 is TGTGCCAGCAGACCAAATGACAGGGAACATCAGCCCCAGCATTTT. This sequence encodes CASRPNDREHQPQHF. This chain links TRBV12-3 or TRBV12-4 with TRBJ1-5; 7 nucleotides line up with TRBD1. The CDR3 covers 15 residues. J was trimmed by 5 bases and V by 6 bases; bases with no gene match: 10.

This clonotype was seen ten or more times. The chain links TRBV5-6 to TRBJ2-7; no clear D. V lost 3 bases and J lost 3, with 7 bases in between. From germline, CDR1 is SGHDT and CDR2 YYEEEE. The length of the CDR3 is 12 residues. The chain's CDR3 is CASSYKNYEQYF. The DNA of the CDR3 is TGTGCCAGCAGCTACAAGAACTACGAGCAGTACTTC.

This clonotype was detected many times. The chain is built from TRBV6-1 and TRBJ1-1, with no clear D. With 3 bases removed from V and 1 base from J, the gap between germline ends came to 6 bases. Looked up from germline, CDR1 is MNHNS and CDR2 is SASEGT. The CDR3 has 13 residues. The CDR3: CASSDARNTEAFF. The CDR3 coding sequence is TGTGCCAGCAGTGACGCCCGGAACACTGAAGCTTTCTTT.

This clonotype has just a few counts. The chain joins TRBV5-4 to TRBJ2-1, with D maybe TRBD2 (6 bases). With 4 bases removed from V and 12 bases from J, the gap between germline ends came to 20 bases. Germline loops: CDR1 SGHNT, CDR2 YYREEE (reference sequence). The CDR3 runs to 14 residues. DNA for the CDR3: TGTGCCAGCAGCCTCCCCGGGACTCACGCCCGGCAGTTCTTC. It translates to CASSLPGTHARQFF.